The 20 T cell receptor beta chains in this list originate from one sample, sequenced in a study of graft-versus-host responses after intestinal transplantation. The protocol was immunoSEQ multiplex PCR, while the TCRdb copy is restricted to in-frame clones and leaves out a portion. The sample holds 85,000 to 130,000 clones; roughly 87% are singletons and the top ten take around 0.96%. Their cognate antigens are unknown. The source material was unstimulated CD4+ T cells sorted from spleen or lymph node cells, sampled before intestinal transplant. These receptors were taken from a human donor who received an intestinal transplant.

V usage is TRBV7-3 and J usage is TRBJ1-1, with a weak D call TRBD1 (5 bases). Germline V gene data show CDR1 as SGHTA and CDR2 as FQGTGA. The CDR3 length is 15 residues. The ends were cut back, 6 bases at V and 7 bases at J, with 21 bases in the middle. The CDR3 region is CASRTLSDGAGEAFF. The CDR3 nucleotides read TGTGCCAGCAGAACCCTCTCGGACGGGGCGGGTGAAGCTTTCTTT.

This clone was picked up one time. V and J are TRBV6-1 and TRBJ2-1, with D uncertain. Trimming removed 8 bases from V and 3 bases from J, with 11 bases in between. The CDR3 sequence is 13 residues long. CDR1 and CDR2 from the germline V gene are MNHNS and SASEGT. This CDR3 is CASREDFYNEQFF. CDR3 DNA: TGTGCCAGCCGAGAAGATTTCTACAATGAGCAGTTCTTC.

The V and J genes are TRBV12-5 and TRBJ2-3; D not resolved. Trimming left V 7 bases short and J 4 bases short, with 6 bases between. The CDR3 length is 11 residues. Germline V gene sequence: CDR1 LGHNT, CDR2 FRNRAP. In DNA, the CDR3 is TGTGCTAGTGTCCGGGCAGATACGCAGTATTTT. Residues: CASVRADTQYF.

The J gene is TRBJ2-7, the V gene TRBV18; TRBD1 is a possible D gene (6 bases). Germline V lookup: CDR1 KGHSH, CDR2 LQKENI. This CDR3 region has 14 residues. V dropped 6 bases and J dropped 6 bases, with 18 bases sitting between them. The CDR3 spells CASSLRDTAFEQYF. CDR3 in DNA: TGTGCCAGCTCGCTCCGGGACACAGCCTTCGAGCAGTACTTC.

This clone was counted a single time. CDR3 sequence: CASSSGDSYNEQFF. The CDR3 region has the DNA TGCGCCAGCAGCTCCGGAGACAGCTACAATGAGCAGTTCTTC. The chain employs TRBV5-1 and TRBJ2-1; D may be TRBD1 (5 bases). This CDR3 has 14 residues. V shed 3 bases and J shed 3 bases, with 10 bases lying between them. Germline V gene lookup returns CDR1 SGHRS and CDR2 YFSETQ.

The rearrangement joins TRBV7-9 to TRBJ1-1, with D possibly matching TRBD1 (5 bases). V was clipped by 8 bases and J by 6 bases, with 13 bases between them. The V gene's germline CDR1 is SEHNR and CDR2 FQNEAQ (reference sequence). This CDR3 is built from 12 residues. The CDR3 region is CASQGIDAEAFF. CDR3 in DNA: TGTGCCAGCCAGGGAATAGACGCTGAAGCTTTCTTT. The full variable domain, its missing parts supplied by reference TRBV7-9 and TRBJ1-1, is DTGVSQNPRHKITKRGQNVTFRCDPISEHNRLYWYRQTLGQGPEFLTYFQNEAQLEKSRLLSDRFSAERPKGSFSTLEIQRTEQGDSAMYLCASQGIDAEAFFGQGTRLTVV.

This rearrangement joins TRBV4-2 to TRBJ2-7; TRBD2 aligns across 12 bases. CDR3 length equals 18 residues. Germline V CDR1 and CDR2: LGHNA, YNFKEQ. V shed 0 bases, J shed 6 bases, and the junction held 12 bases outside the gene matches. CDR3 sequence (DNA): TGTGCCAGCAGCCAAGATGGTCCGGGACTAGCGGGCCCCCTCGAGCAGTACTTC. It yields the protein CASSQDGPGLAGPLEQYF.

The J gene is TRBJ2-3, the V gene TRBV5-5, with a weak D call TRBD1 (6 bases). CDR3 length: 15 residues. The germline gives CDR1 SGHKS, CDR2 YYEKEE (reference sequence). V lost 4 bases and J lost 0, with 12 bases in between. In DNA form, the CDR3 reads TGTGCCAGCAGCAGGACAGACCTAAGCACAGATACGCAGTATTTT. Amino acid sequence: CASSRTDLSTDTQYF.

V and J are TRBV7-6 and TRBJ2-3; 8 bases match TRBD1. This CDR3 has 15 residues. Germline loops: CDR1 SGHVS, CDR2 FNYEAQ. V lost 5 bases and J lost 5; bases outside the gene matches: 9. CDR3 bases: TGTGCCAGCAGCGTGGTTGGGGACAGGCAAGATACGCAGTATTTT. It translates to CASSVVGDRQDTQYF.

The chain employs TRBV10-3 and TRBJ2-3; tentative D call: TRBD1 (5 bases). V gave up 4 bases and J gave up 0 bases, with 11 bases separating them. CDR3 length: 15 residues. CDR1 is ENHRY, CDR2 SYGVKD, per germline. DNA for the CDR3: TGTGCCATCAGTGCACCGGACAAAAGCACAGATACGCAGTATTTT. Its translation is CAISAPDKSTDTQYF.

J is TRBJ2-3 and V is TRBV7-3; the match to TRBD2 covers 14 bases. With V trimmed by 5 bases and J by 4 bases, 11 bases remained unmatched. CDR3 size: 18 residues. The germline V gene encodes CDR1 SGHTA and CDR2 FQGTGA. The CDR3, as DNA: TGTGCCAGCAGCCTCATCCCGACTAGCGGGAGGGCCCCAGATACGCAGTATTTT. Protein product: CASSLIPTSGRAPDTQYF.

The rearrangement uses TRBV27 and TRBJ2-3; no clear D gene. Per germline, CDR1 MNHEY and CDR2 SMNVEV (reference sequence). The CDR3 consists of 14 residues. Trimming left V 0 bases short and J 2 bases short, with 6 bases between. The CDR3 bases are TGTGCCAGCAGTTTATCGGCAGACACAGATACGCAGTATTTT. Translation gives CASSLSADTDTQYF.

The chain recombines TRBV6-1 with TRBJ2-1, with a possible D match to TRBD2 (5 bases). Germline CDR1 is MNHNS and CDR2 is SASEGT. V shed 6 bases and J shed 7 bases, with 10 bases lying between them. The CDR3 runs to 12 residues. The CDR3 is CASRLAGNEQFF. CDR3 nucleotide sequence: TGTGCCAGCAGGCTAGCTGGGAATGAGCAGTTCTTC.

This chain uses TRBV5-4 with TRBJ1-2; D may be TRBD1 (5 bases). Between the trimmed V and J ends, which lost 1 base and 0 bases, there was a span of 10 bases. The germline CDR1 and CDR2 sequences are SGHNT and YYREEE (reference sequence). CDR3 length: 15 amino acids. In DNA, the CDR3 is TGTGCCAGCAGCTTGAGGGAGGGGACTAACTATGGCTACACCTTC. Its translation is CASSLREGTNYGYTF.

This clone was recorded once. The rearrangement uses TRBV5-1 and TRBJ1-6, with TRBD1 identical over 7 bases. J lost 8 bases, V lost 4 bases, and 6 bases had no gene match. The CDR3 has 14 amino acids. Germline CDR1 and CDR2: SGHRS and YFSETQ. In DNA form, the CDR3 reads TGCGCCAGCAGCCCCGGACAGGAATATTCACCCCTCCACTTT. As protein: CASSPGQEYSPLHF.

The CDR3 bases are TGTGCCAGCAGTTTCCTGCGGCTGAGACAGGGGTACTACGAGCAGTACTTC. This sequence encodes CASSFLRLRQGYYEQYF. The V gene is TRBV28, the J gene TRBJ2-7; 8 positions agree with TRBD1. V gave up 3 bases and J gave up 3 bases; unmatched junction bases: 13. Looked up from germline, CDR1 is MDHEN and CDR2 is SYDVKM. The CDR3 extends over 17 amino acids.

The V and J genes are TRBV2 and TRBJ1-2, with no clear D. Germline loops: CDR1 SNHLY, CDR2 FYNNEI. V was trimmed by 5 bases and J by 8 bases, leaving 18 bases between them. CDR3 size: 14 residues. The CDR3 sequence: CASSSQVDAGGYTF. CDR3 DNA: TGTGCCAGCAGTTCCCAGGTCGACGCGGGCGGCTACACCTTC.

The CDR3 nucleotides are TGTGCCAGCAGCCCCAGGGGGGGATCGTACGAGCAGTACTTC. Amino acids: CASSPRGGSYEQYF. V gene TRBV13 combines with J gene TRBJ2-7, with D possibly called TRBD1 or TRBD2 (7 bases each). The CDR3 consists of 14 residues. The germline V gene has CDR1 PRHDT and CDR2 FYEKMQ (reference sequence). With 5 bases removed from V and 4 bases from J, the gap between germline ends came to 15 bases.

The chain uses TRBV12-5 and TRBJ2-1; 9 positions match TRBD2. The CDR3 covers 14 residues. From germline, CDR1 is LGHNT and CDR2 FRNRAP. CDR3 protein: CAAGDSGGRFWQFF. Here the CDR3 DNA reads TGTGCCGCCGGGGATAGCGGGGGCCGGTTTTGGCAGTTCTTC.

The rearrangement links TRBV29-1 to TRBJ1-1; 8 bases are shared with TRBD1. The V gene's germline CDR1 is SQVTM and CDR2 ANQGSEA. The CDR3 runs 11 residues. V lost 5 bases and J lost 6; bases outside the gene matches: 2. CDR3 residues: CSVQGAAEAFF. The CDR3 nucleotides are TGCAGCGTTCAGGGGGCCGCTGAAGCTTTCTTT.